The T cell receptor (beta chain) described here comes from a study of cytotoxic CD8 clonotypes in ibrutinib-treated CLL. V lost 3 bases to trimming and J lost 1 base, with 12 bases between them. Germline V gene lookup returns CDR1 SGDLS and CDR2 YYNGEE. The CDR3 contains 15 residues. Repertoires were generated with immunoSEQ multiplex PCR, while TCRdb's copy carries only in-frame clones and drops some. This sample has about 50,000 clones, with about three fifths found just once. V and J are TRBV9 and TRBJ2-3; unclear D gene. This TCR came from a human donor with chronic lymphocytic leukemia. The starting material was PBMCs, obtained after 24 months of ibrutinib treatment. CDR3 nucleotides: TGTGCCAGCAGCGGACCTCCTTACCGCACAGATACGCAGTATTTT. Protein: CASSGPPYRTDTQYF.